The source of this T cell receptor beta chain is a study of OX40 agonist ivuxolimab in advanced cancers. Study-wide background: Enrolled patients in dose escalation had cancers that were hepatocellular carcinoma, melanoma, renal cell or head and neck cancer. Prior checkpoint blockade (anti-PD-1, anti-PD-L1 or anti-CTLA-4) was permitted; about 40% had it.

Broader study findings: Expanded clones were, on average, more numerous among CD8+ T cells than CD4+. Antigen specificity was not determined for the expanded peripheral T cells.

CDR1 LNHDA and CDR2 SQIVND come from the germline V gene (reference sequence). The V end lost 5 bases, the J end lost 8 bases, and 15 bases lay between the germline ends. The CDR3 has 14 residues. TCRdb's table, derived via immunoSEQ multiplex PCR, lists solely in-frame clones and lacks some. The repertoire holds tens of thousands of clones, over 80% seen once, with about 0.52% in the top ten. As regards this clone: Its antigen remains unidentified.

The TCR comes from an adult with an advanced solid tumor such as melanoma, head and neck, liver or kidney cancer. The chain carries TRBV19 and TRBJ1-4; no firm D call. The material was CD4+ or CD8+ T cells sorted from blood, obtained in a trial of the OX40 agonist ivuxolimab. The CDR3 DNA reads as TGTGCCAGTAGTCCCCCAGGAGGAGAAGAAAAACTGTTTTTT. The encoded protein is CASSPPGGEEKLFF. Combining the CDR3 with reference TRBV19 and TRBJ1-4 gives the whole variable domain DGGITQSPKYLFRKEGQNVTLSCEQNLNHDAMYWYRQDPGQGLRLIYYSQIVNDFQKGDIAEGYSVSREKKESFPLTVTSAQKNPTAFYLCASSPPGGEEKLFFGSGTQLSVL.